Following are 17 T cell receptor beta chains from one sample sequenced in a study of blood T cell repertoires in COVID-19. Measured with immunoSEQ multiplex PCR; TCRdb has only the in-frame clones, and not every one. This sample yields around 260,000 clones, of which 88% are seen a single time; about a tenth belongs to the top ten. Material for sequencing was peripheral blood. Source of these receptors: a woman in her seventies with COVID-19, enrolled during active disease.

The CDR3 DNA reads TGTGCCAGCAGCTTAGCCCCACACAGGCAGGGAGAGCAGTACTTC. It encodes CASSLAPHRQGEQYF. This rearrangement joins TRBV11-1 to TRBJ2-7; D possibly corresponds to TRBD1 (5 bases). Deletions cut 0 bases from V and 7 bases from J, with 16 bases between. CDR1 and CDR2 (germline): SGHAT, FQDESV (reference sequence). This CDR3 has 15 residues.

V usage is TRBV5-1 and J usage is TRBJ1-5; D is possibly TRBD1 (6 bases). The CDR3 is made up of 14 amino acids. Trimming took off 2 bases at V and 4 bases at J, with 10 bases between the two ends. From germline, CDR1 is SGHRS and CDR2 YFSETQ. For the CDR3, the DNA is TGCGCCAGCAGCTTATCCACAGGGAATCAGCCCCAGCATTTT. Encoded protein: CASSLSTGNQPQHF.

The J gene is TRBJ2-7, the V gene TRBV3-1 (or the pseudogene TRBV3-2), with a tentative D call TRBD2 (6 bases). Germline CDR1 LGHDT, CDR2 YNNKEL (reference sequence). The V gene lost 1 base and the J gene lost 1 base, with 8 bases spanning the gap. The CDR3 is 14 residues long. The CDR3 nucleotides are TGTGCCAGCAGCCAAGGAGGGACTTCCTACGAGCAGTACTTC. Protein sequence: CASSQGGTSYEQYF.

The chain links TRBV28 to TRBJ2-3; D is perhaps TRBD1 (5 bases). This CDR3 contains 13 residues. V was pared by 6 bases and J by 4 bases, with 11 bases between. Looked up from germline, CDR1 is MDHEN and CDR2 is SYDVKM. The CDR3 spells CASSLAGSDTQYF. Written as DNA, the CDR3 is TGTGCCAGCAGCCTCGCAGGGTCAGATACGCAGTATTTT.

The CDR3 sequence: CAWTADRGNGYTF. DNA for the CDR3: TGTGCCTGGACCGCTGACAGGGGGAATGGCTACACCTTC. The chain couples TRBV30 to TRBJ1-2; 9 positions agree with TRBD1. V shed 4 bases, J shed 6 bases, and the junction held 6 bases outside the gene matches. Germline V gene data show CDR1 as GTSNPN and CDR2 as SVGIG (reference sequence). CDR3 size: 13 residues.

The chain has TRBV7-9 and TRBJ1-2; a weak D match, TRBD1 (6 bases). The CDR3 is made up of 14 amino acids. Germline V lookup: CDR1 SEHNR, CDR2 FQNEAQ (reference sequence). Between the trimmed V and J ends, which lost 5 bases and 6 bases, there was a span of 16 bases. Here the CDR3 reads CASSPAGGGNGYTF. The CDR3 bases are TGTGCCAGCAGCCCAGCAGGCGGGGGCAATGGCTACACCTTC.

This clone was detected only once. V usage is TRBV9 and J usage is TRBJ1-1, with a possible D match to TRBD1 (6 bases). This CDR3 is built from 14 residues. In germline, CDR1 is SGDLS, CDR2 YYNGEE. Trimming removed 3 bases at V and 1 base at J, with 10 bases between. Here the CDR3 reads CASSAGTPNTEAFF. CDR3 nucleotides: TGTGCCAGCAGCGCCGGGACACCGAACACTGAAGCTTTCTTT.

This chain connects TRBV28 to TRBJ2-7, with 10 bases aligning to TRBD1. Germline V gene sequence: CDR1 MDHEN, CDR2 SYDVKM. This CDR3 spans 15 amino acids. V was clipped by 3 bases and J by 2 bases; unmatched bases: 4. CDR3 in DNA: TGTGCCAGCAGTTTCCGGGACAGGGGCCCCTACGAGCAGTACTTC. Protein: CASSFRDRGPYEQYF.

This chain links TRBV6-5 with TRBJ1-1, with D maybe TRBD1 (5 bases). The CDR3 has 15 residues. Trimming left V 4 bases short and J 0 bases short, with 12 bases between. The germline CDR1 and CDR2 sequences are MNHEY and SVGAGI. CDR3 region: CASSLQETMNTEAFF. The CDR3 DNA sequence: TGTGCCAGCAGTTTACAGGAGACCATGAACACTGAAGCTTTCTTT.

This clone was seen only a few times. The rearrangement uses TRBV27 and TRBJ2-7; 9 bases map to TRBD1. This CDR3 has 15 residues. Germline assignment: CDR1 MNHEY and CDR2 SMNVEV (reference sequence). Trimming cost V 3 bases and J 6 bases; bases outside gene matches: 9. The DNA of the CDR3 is TGTGCCAGCAGTTTTCAACCGGGACAGGGCGGCGAGCAGTACTTC. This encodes CASSFQPGQGGEQYF.

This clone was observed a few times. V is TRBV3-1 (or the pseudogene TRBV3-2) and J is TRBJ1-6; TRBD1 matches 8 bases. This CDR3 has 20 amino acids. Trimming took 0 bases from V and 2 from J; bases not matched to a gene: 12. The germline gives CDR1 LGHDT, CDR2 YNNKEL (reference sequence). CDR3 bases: TGTGCCAGCAGCCAAGAAAGCCCGGACAGGGTTTTCCCCTATAATTCACCCCTCCACTTT. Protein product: CASSQESPDRVFPYNSPLHF.

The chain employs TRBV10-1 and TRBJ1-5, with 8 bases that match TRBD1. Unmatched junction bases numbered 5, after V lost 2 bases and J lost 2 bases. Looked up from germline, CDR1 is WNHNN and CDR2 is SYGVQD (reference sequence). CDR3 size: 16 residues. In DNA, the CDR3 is TGCGCCAGCAGTGAGATGGACAGGGTTCGCAATCAGCCCCAGCATTTT. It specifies CASSEMDRVRNQPQHF.

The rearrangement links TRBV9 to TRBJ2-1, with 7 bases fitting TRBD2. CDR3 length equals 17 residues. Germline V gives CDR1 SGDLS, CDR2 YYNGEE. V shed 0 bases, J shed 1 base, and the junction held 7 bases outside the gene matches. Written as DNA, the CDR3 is TGTGCCAGCAGCGTAGAGGCTCTAGCGGTATCCTACAATGAGCAGTTCTTC. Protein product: CASSVEALAVSYNEQFF.

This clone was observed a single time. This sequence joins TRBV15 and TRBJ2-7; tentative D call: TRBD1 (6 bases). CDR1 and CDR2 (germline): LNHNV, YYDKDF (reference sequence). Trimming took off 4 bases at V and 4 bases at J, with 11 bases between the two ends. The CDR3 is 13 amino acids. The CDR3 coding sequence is TGTGCCACCAGCATTGGGACACCATACGAGCAGTACTTC. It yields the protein CATSIGTPYEQYF.

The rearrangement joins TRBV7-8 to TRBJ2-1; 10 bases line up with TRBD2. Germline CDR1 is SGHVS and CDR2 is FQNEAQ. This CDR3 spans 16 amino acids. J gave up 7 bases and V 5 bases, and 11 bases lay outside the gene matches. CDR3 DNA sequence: TGTGCCAGCAGCCCCGGACTAGCGGTCAAAGGGAATGAGCAGTTCTTC. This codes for CASSPGLAVKGNEQFF.

CDR3 residues: CASSLFGMDTEAFF. DNA of the CDR3: TGTGCCAGCAGCTTATTCGGGATGGACACTGAAGCTTTCTTT. The V and J genes are TRBV5-4 and TRBJ1-1, with D hard to call. The CDR3 has 14 amino acids. Germline V lookup: CDR1 SGHNT, CDR2 YYREEE (reference sequence). The V gene lost 2 bases and the J gene lost 3 bases, with 11 bases spanning the gap.

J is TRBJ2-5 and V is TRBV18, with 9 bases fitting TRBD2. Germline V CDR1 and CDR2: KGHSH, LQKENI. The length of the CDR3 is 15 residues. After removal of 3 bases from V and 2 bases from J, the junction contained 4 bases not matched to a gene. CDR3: CASSPTSGLQETQYF. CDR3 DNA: TGTGCCAGCTCACCGACTAGCGGATTACAAGAGACCCAGTACTTC.